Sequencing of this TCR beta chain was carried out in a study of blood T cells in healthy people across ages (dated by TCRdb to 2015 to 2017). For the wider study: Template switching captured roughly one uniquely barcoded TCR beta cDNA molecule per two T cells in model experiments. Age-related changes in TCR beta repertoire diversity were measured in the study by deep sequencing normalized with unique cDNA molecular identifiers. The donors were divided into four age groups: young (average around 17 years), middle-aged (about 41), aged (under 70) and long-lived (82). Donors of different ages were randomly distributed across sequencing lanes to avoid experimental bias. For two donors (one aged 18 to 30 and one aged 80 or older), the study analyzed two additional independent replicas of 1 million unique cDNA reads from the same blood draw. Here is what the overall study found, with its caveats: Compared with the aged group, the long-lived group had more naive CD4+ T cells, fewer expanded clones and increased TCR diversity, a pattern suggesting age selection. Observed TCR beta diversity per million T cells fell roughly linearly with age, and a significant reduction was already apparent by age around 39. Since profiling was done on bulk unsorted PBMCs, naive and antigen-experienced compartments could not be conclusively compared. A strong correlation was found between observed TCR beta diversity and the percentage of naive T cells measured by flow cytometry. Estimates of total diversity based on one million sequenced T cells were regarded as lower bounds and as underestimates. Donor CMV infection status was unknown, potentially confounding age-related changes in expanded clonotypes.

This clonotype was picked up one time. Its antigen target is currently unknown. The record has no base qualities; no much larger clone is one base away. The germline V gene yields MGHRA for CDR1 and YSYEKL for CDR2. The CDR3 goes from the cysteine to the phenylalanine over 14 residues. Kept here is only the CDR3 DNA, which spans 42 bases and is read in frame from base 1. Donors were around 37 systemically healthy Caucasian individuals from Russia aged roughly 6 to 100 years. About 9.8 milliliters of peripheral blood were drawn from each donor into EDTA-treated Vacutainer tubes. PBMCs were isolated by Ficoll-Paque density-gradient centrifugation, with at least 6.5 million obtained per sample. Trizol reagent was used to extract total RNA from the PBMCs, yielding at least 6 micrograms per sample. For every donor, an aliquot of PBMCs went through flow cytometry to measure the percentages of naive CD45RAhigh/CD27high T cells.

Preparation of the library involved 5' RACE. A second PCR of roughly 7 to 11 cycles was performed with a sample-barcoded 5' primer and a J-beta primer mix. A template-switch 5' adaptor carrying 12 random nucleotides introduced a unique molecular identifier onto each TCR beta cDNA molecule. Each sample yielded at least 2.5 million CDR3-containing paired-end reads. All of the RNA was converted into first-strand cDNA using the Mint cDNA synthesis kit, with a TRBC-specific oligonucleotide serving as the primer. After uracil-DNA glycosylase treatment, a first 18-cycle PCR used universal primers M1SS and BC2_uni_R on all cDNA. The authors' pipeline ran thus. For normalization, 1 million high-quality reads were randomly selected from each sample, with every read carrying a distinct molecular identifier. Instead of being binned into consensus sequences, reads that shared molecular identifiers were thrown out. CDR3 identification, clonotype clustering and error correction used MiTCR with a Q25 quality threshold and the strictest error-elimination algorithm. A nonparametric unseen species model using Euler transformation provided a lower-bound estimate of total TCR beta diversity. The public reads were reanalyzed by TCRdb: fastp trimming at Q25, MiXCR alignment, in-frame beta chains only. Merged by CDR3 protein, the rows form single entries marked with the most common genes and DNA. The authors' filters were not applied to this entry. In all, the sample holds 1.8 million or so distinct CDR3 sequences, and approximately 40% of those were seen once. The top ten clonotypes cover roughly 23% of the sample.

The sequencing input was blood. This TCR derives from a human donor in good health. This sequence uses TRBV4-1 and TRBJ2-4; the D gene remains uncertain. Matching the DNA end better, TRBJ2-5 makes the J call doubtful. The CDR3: CASSAPDLQETQYF. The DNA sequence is TGCGCCAGCAGCGCCCCGGACCTGCAAGAGACCCAGTACTTC.